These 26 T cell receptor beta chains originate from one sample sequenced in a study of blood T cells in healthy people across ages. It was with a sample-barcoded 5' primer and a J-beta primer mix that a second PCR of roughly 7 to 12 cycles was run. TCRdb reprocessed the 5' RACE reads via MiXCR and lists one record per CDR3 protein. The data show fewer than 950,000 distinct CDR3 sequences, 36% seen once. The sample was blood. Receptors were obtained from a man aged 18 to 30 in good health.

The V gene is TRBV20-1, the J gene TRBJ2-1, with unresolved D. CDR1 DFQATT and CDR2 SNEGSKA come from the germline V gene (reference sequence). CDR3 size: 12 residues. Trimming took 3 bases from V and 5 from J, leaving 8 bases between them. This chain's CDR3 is CSASYGNNEQFF. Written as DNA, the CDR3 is TGCAGTGCTAGTTACGGCAACAATGAGCAGTTCTTC.

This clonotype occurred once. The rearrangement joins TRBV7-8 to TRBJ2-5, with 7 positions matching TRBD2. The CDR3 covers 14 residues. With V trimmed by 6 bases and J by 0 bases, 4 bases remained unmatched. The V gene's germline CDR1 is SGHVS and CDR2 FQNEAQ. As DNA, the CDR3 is TGTGCCAGCAGGGGGACTACACACCAAGAGACCCAGTACTTC. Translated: CASRGTTHQETQYF. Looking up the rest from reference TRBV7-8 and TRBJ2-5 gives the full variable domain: GAGVSQSPRYKVAKRGQDVALRCDPISGHVSLFWYQQALGQGPEFLTYFQNEAQLDKSGLPSDRFFAERPEGSVSTLKIQRTQQEDSAVYLCASRGTTHQETQYFGPGTRLLVL.

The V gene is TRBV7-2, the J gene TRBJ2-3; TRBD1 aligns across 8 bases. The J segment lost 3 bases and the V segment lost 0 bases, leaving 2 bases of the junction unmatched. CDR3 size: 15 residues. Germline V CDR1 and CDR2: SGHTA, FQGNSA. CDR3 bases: TGTGCCAGCAGCTTAGCTCAGGGGGCAACAGATACGCAGTATTTT. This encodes CASSLAQGATDTQYF.

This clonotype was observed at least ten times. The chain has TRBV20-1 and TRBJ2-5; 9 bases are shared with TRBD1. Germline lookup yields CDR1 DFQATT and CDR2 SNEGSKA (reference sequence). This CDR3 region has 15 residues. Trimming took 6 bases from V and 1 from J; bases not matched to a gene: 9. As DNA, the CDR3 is TGCAGTGCGGACACAGGGGGCAGAGGCCAAGAGACCCAGTACTTC. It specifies CSADTGGRGQETQYF.

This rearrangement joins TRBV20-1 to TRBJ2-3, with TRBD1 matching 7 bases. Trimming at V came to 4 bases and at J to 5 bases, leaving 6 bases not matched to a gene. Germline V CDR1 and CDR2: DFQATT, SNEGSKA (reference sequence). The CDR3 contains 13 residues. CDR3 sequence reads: CSAIGQERDTQYF. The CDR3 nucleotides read TGCAGTGCTATAGGACAGGAAAGAGATACGCAGTATTTT.

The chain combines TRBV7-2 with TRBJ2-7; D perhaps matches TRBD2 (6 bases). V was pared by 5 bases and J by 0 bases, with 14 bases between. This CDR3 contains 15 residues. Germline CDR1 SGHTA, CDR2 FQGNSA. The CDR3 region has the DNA TGTGCCAGCAGCGCCTCCCGGGGGAGCTCCTACGAGCAGTACTTC. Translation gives CASSASRGSSYEQYF. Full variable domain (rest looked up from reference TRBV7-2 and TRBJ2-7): GAGVSQSPSNKVTEKGKDVELRCDPISGHTALYWYRQSLGQGLEFLIYFQGNSAPDKSGLPSDRFSAERTGGSVSTLTIQRTQQEDSAVYLCASSASRGSSYEQYFGPGTRLTVT.

CDR3 nucleotide sequence: TGCGCCAGCAGCCAAGGTGTATGGGGGACCGAGGCCAAAAACATTCAGTACTTC. Translation: CASSQGVWGTEAKNIQYF. The chain links TRBV4-1 to TRBJ2-4; the D gene could be TRBD1 or TRBD2 (5 bases each). Germline CDR1 MGHRA, CDR2 YSYEKL. The V and J ends lost 1 base and 1 base respectively, with 17 bases between them. CDR3 size: 18 residues.

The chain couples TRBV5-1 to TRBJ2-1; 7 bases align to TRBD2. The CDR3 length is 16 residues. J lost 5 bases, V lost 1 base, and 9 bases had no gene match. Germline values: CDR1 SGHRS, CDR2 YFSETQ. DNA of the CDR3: TGCGCCAGCAGCTTGACGTGGGGGGGATTCAACAATGAGCAGTTCTTC. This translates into CASSLTWGGFNNEQFF.

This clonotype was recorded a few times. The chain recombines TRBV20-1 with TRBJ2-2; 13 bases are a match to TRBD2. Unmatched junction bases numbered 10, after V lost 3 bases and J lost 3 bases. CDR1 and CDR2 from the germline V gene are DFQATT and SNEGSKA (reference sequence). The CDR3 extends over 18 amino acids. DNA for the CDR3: TGCAGTGCTAGTGATGAGGGGACTAGCGGGGACGACACCGGGGAGCTGTTTTTT. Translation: CSASDEGTSGDDTGELFF.

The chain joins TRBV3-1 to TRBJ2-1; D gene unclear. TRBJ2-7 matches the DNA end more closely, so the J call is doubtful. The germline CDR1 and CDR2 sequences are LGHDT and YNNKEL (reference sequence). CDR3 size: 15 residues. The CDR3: CASSQDHFSYNEQYF. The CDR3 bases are TGTGCCAGCAGCCAAGATCATTTCTCCTACAATGAGCAGTACTTC.

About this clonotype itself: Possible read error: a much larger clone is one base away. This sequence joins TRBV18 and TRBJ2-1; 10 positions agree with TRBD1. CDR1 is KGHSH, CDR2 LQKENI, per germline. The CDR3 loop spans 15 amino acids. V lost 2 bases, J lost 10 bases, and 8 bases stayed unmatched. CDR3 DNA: TGTGCCAGCTCACCAGGACAGGGGGGCTCCTACGAGCAGTTCTTC. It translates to CASSPGQGGSYEQFF.

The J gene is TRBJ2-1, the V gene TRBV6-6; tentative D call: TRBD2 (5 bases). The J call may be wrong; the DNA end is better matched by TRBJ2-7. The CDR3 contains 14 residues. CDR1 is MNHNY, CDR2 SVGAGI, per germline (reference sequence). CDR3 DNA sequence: TGTGCCAGCAGTTCCGGGAAATCCTACAATGAGCAGTACTTC. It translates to CASSSGKSYNEQYF.

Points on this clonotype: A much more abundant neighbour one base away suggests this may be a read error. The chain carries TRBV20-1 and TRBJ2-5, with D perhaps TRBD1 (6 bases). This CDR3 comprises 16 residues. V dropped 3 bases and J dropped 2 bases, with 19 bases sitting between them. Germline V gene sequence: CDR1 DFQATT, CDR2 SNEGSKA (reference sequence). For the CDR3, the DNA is TGCAGTGCTAGGACAGGAGCGGTAGGGCTTCAAGAGACCCAGTACTTC. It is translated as CSARTGAVGLQETQYF.

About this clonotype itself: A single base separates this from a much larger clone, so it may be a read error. DNA of the CDR3: TGTACCAGCAGTCTTAGCGGGGGGGCAAGGACGCAGTATTTT. It is translated as CTSSLSGGARTQYF. The rearrangement uses TRBV12-3 or TRBV12-4 and TRBJ2-3, with 11 bases that match TRBD2. The CDR3 runs to 14 residues.

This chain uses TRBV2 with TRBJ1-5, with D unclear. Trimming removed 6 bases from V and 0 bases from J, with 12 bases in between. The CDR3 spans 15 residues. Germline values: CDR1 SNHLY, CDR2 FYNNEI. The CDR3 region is CASRDTSNSNQPQHF. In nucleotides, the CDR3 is TGTGCCAGCAGGGATACAAGTAATAGCAATCAGCCCCAGCATTTT. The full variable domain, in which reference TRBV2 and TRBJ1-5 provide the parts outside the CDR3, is EPEVTQTPSHQVTQMGQEVILRCVPISNHLYFYWYRQILGQKVEFLVSFYNNEISEKSEIFDDQFSVERPDGSNFTLKIRSTKLEDSAMYFCASRDTSNSNQPQHFGDGTRLSIL.

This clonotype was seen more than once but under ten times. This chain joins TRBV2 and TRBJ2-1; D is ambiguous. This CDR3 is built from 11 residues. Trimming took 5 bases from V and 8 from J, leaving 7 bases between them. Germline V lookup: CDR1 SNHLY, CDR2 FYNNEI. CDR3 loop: CASSSLDEQFF. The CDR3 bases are TGTGCCAGCAGTAGCTTGGATGAGCAGTTCTTC.

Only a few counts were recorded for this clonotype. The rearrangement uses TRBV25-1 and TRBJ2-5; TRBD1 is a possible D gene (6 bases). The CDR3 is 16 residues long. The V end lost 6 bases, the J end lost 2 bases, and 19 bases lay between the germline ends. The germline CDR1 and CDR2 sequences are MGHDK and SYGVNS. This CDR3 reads CASSDPGTLRQETQYF. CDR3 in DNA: TGTGCCAGCAGCGATCCCGGGACATTAAGGCAAGAGACCCAGTACTTC.

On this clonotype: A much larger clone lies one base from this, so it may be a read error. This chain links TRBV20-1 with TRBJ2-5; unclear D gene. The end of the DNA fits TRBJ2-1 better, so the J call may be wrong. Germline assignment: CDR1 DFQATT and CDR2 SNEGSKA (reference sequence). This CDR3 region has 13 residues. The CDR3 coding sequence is TGCAGTGCTAGAGTCCCGTTGGTGGAGACCCAGTTCTTC. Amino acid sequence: CSARVPLVETQFF.

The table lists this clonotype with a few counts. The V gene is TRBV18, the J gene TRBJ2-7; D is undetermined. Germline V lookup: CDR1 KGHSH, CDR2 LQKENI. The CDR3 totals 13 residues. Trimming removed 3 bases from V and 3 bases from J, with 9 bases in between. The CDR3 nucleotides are TGTGCCAGCTCACCCGAAAGCTTCTACGAGCAGTACTTC. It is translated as CASSPESFYEQYF.

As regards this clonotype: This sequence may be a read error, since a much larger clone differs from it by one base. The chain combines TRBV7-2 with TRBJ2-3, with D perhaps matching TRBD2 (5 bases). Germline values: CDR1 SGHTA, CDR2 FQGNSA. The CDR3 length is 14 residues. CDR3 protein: CASSVALAPDTQYF. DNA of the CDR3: TGTGCCAGCAGCGTAGCCCTAGCTCCAGATACGCAGTATTTT.

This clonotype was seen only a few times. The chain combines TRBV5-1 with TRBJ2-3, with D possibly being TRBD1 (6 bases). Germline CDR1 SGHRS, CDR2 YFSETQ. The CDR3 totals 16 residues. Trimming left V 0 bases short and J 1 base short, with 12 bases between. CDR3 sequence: CASSLGSRGRTDTQYF. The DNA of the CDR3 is TGCGCCAGCAGCTTGGGGTCCAGGGGCCGCACAGATACGCAGTATTTT.

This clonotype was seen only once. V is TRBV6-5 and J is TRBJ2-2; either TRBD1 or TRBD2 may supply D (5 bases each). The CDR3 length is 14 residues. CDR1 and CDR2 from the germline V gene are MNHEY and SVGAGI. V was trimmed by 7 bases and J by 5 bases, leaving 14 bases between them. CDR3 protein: CASTPGGPTGELFF. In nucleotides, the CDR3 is TGTGCCAGCACCCCTGGGGGTCCTACCGGGGAGCTGTTTTTT.

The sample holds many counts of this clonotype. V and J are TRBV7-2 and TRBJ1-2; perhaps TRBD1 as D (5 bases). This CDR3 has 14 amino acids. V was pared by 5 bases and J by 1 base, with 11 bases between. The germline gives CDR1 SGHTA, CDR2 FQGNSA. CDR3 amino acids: CASSTPTVNYGYTF. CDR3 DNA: TGTGCCAGCAGCACCCCGACAGTTAACTATGGCTACACCTTC. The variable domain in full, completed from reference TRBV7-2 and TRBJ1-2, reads GAGVSQSPSNKVTEKGKDVELRCDPISGHTALYWYRQSLGQGLEFLIYFQGNSAPDKSGLPSDRFSAERTGGSVSTLTIQRTQQEDSAVYLCASSTPTVNYGYTFGSGTRLTVV.

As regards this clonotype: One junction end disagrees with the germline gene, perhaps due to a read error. The CDR3 spells CTSSQELRQPQHF. CDR3 bases: TGCACCAGCAGCCAAGAATTACGTCAGCCCCAGCATTTT. The chain carries TRBV4-3 and TRBJ1-5; D is uncertain. Germline CDR1 is LGHNA and CDR2 is YSLEER. CDR3 length equals 13 residues.

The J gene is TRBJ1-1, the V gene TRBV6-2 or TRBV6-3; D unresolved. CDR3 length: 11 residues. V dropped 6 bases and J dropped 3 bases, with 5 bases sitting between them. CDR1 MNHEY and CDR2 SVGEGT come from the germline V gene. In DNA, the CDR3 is TGTGCCAGCAGGTTGTACACTGAAGCTTTCTTT. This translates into CASRLYTEAFF.

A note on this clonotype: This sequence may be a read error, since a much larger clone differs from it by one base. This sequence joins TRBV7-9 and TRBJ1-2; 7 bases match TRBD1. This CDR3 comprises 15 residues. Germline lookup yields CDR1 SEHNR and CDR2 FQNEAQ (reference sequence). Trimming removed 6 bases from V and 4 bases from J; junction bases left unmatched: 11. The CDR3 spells CASSYTGTESYGYTF. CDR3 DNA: TGTGCCAGCAGTTACACCGGGACAGAGAGCTATGGCTACACCTTC.